This TCR beta chain stems from a study of cytomegalovirus exposure and HLA in healthy donors. The study's findings and limits: In vitro assays verified that three CMV-associated chains recognized CMV antigens specifically.

Points on this clone: Its antigen remains unidentified. A read error may account for a junction end that differs from germline.

The PCR contained 60 Vbeta and 13 Jbeta primers. Libraries were prepared by immunoSEQ multiplex PCR; TCRdb keeps only in-frame clonotypes and omits some of them. Of fewer than 200,000 clones in the sample, approximately 78% were seen once. The TCR comes from a girl aged 2-10 years in good health and CMV-seropositive. The sample was PBMCs.

The CDR3 here is CASSPRGARVGYAF. CDR3 nucleotide sequence: TGTGCCAGCAGCCCCCGGGGGGCGCGGGTTGGCTACGCCTTC. The V gene is TRBV4-2, the J gene TRBJ1-2, with D maybe TRBD1 (6 bases). The CDR3 is 14 residues long. CDR1 and CDR2 (germline): LGHNA, YNFKEQ.